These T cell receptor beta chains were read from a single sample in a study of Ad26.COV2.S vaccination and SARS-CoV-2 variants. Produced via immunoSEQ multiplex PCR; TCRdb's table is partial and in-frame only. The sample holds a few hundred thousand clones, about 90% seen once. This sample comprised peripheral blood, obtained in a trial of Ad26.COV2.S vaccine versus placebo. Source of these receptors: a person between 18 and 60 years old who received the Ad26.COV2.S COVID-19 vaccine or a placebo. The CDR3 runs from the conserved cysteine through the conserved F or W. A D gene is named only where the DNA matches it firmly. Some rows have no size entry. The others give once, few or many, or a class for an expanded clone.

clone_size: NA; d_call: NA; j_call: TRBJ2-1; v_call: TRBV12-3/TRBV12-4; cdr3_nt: TGTGCCAGCAGTTTTGGGAATGAGCAGTTCTTC; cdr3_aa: CASSFGNEQFF
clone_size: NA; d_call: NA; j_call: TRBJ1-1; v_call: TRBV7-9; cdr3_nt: TGTGCCAGCAGTTGGGGCTCGAACACTGAAGCTTTCTTT; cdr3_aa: CASSWGSNTEAFF
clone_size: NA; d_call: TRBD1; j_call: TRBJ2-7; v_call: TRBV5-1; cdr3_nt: TGCGCCAGCAGCTTTGGAGGGACAGGAGGGTACGAGCAGTACTTC; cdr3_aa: CASSFGGTGGYEQYF
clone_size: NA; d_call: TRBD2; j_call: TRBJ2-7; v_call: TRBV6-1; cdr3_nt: TGTGCCAGCAGTGAGGGACTAGCGGGGGGGAACGAGCAGTACTTC; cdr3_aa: CASSEGLAGGNEQYF
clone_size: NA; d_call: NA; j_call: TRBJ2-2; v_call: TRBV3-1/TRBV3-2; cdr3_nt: TGTGCCAGCAGCCAGCACCCTCTGCCTAGCGAGAACACCGGGGAGCTGTTTTTT; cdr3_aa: CASSQHPLPSENTGELFF
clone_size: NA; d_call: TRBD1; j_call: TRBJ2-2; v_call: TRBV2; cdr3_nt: TGTGCCAGCAGCGGGAGGGACAGGGGGCTTAACACCGGGGAGCTGTTTTTT; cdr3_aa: CASSGRDRGLNTGELFF
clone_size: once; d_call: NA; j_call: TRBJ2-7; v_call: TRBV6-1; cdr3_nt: TGTGCCAGCAGTGATTTTCCGGTCTCCAGGTTTGGCGAGCAGTACTTC; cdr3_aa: CASSDFPVSRFGEQYF
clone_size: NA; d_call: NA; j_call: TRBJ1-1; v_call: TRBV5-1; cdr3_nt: TGCGCCAGCAGCTTACCCGGGTACACTGAAGCTTTCTTT; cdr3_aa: CASSLPGYTEAFF
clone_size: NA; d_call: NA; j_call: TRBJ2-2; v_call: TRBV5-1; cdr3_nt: TGCGCCAGCAGCTTGGAATCGGTTTTCCCTTCGAACACCGGGGAGCTGTTTTTT; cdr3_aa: CASSLESVFPSNTGELFF
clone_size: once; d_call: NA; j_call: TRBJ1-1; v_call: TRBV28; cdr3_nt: TGTGCCAGCAGTTTGGACAGCAACACTGAAGCTTTCTTT; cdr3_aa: CASSLDSNTEAFF
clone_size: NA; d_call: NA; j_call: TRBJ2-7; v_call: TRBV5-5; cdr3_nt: TGTGCCAGCAGCTTGGTTCTAGCTTCCTACGAGCAGTACTTC; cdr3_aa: CASSLVLASYEQYF
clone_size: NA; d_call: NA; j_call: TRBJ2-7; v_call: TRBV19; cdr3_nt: TGTGCCAGTAGTACCCTGTGGACCGGCGACTCCTACGAGCAGTACTTC; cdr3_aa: CASSTLWTGDSYEQYF
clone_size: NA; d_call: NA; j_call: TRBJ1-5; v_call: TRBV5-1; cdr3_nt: TGCGCCAGCAGCTTGGACTGGGATAGCAATCAGCCCCAGCATTTT; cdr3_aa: CASSLDWDSNQPQHF
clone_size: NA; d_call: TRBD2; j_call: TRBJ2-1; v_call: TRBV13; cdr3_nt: TGTGCCAGCAGCTTAGGACTAGCGGGGGGGAATGAGCAGTTCTTC; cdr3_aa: CASSLGLAGGNEQFF
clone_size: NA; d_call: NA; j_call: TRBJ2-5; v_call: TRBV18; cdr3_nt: TGTGCCAGCCTTGGACGGACCCGGGAGACCCAGTACTTC; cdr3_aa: CASLGRTRETQYF
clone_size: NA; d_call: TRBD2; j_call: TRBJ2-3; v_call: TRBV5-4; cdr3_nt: TGTGCCAGCAGCACCCCAACTAGCGGCCGCACAGATACGCAGTATTTT; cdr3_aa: CASSTPTSGRTDTQYF
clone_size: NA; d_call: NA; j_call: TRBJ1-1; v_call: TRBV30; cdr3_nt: TGTGCCTGGAGTGTAAAGGGTAACACTGAAGCTTTCTTT; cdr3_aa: CAWSVKGNTEAFF
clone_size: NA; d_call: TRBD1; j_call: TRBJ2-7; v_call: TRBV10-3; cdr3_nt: TGTGCCATCAGTGAGTTAGACAGGGGGTCCTACGAGCAGTACTTC; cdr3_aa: CAISELDRGSYEQYF
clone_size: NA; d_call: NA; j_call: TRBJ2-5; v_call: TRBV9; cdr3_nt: TGTGCCAGCAGCGTAGTTGGGAATGGGGCTCAAGAGACCCAGTACTTC; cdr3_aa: CASSVVGNGAQETQYF
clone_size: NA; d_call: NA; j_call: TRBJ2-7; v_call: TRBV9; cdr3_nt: TGTGCCAGCAGCGTCAGGGACCACGAGCAGTACTTC; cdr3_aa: CASSVRDHEQYF
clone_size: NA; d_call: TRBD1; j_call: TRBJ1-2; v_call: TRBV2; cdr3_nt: TGTGCCAGCAGTGAAACGGGGCAAGGACAGGGGGCAATAGGAGGCTACACCTTC; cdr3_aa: CASSETGQGQGAIGGYTF